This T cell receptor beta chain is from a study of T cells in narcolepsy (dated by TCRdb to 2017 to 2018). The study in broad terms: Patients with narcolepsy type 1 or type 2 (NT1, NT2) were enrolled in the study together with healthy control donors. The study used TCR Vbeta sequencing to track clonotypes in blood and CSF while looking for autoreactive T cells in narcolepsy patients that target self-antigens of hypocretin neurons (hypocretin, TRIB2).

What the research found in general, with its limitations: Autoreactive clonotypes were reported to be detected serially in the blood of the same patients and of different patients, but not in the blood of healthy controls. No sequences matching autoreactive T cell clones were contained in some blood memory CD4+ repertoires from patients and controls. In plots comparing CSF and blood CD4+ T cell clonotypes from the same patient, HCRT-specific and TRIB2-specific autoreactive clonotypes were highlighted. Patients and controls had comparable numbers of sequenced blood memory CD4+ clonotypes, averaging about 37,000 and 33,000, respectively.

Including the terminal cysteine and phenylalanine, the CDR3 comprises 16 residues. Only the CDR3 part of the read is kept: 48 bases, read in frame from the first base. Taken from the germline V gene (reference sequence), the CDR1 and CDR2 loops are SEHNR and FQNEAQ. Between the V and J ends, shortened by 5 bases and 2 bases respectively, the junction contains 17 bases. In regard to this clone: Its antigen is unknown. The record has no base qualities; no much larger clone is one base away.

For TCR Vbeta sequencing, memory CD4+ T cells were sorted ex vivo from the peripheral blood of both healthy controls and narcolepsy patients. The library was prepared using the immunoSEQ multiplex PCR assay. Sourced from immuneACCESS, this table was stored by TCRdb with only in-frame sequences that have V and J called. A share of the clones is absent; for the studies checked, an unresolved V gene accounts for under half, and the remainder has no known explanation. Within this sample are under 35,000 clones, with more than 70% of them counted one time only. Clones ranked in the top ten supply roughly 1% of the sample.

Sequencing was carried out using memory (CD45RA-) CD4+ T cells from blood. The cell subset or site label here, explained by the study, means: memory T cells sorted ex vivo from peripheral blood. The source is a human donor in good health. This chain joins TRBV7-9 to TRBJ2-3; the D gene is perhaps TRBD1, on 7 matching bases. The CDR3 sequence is CASSGKQGGATDTQYF. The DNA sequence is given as TGTGCCAGCAGCGGCAAGCAGGGGGGAGCCACAGATACGCAGTATTTT.